The 22 T cell receptor beta chains given below trace back to one sample, sequenced in a study of cytomegalovirus exposure and HLA in healthy donors. The assay was immunoSEQ multiplex PCR, and TCRdb's table has in-frame clones only and misses some. The sample has around 150,000 clones, almost 90% seen once. The sequenced sample consisted of PBMCs. The origin of the receptors is a woman younger than 35 in good health and CMV-seropositive.

The J gene is TRBJ2-3, the V gene TRBV4-3, with TRBD2 matching over 7 bases. The CDR3 is made up of 17 amino acids. Unmatched junction bases numbered 10, after V lost 1 base and J lost 3 bases. Germline V gives CDR1 LGHNA, CDR2 YSLEER. CDR3 sequence: CASSQAPSGGKTDTQYF. CDR3 coding DNA: TGCGCCAGCAGCCAAGCCCCCTCGGGGGGAAAAACAGATACGCAGTATTTT.

In DNA, the CDR3 is TGCGCCAGCAACCCAGGGAATAATTCACCCCTCCACTTT. This translates into CASNPGNNSPLHF. This chain links TRBV10-2 with TRBJ1-6, with a possible D match to TRBD1 (5 bases). Germline lookup yields CDR1 WSHSY and CDR2 SAAADI. The V gene lost 7 bases and the J gene lost 5 bases, with 9 bases spanning the gap. This CDR3 contains 13 residues.

The V and J genes are TRBV7-8 and TRBJ1-2; 7 bases agree with TRBD1. The CDR3 has 15 amino acids. Per germline, CDR1 SGHVS and CDR2 FQNEAQ. The V segment lost 5 bases and the J segment 3 bases; nucleotides outside the gene matches: 9. In DNA form, the CDR3 reads TGTGCCAGCAGCGGGAGACAGGGAGCTCACTATGGCTACACCTTC. Encoded protein: CASSGRQGAHYGYTF. The full variable domain, in which reference TRBV7-8 and TRBJ1-2 provide the parts outside the CDR3, is GAGVSQSPRYKVAKRGQDVALRCDPISGHVSLFWYQQALGQGPEFLTYFQNEAQLDKSGLPSDRFFAERPEGSVSTLKIQRTQQEDSAVYLCASSGRQGAHYGYTFGSGTRLTVV.

The genes are TRBV5-1 and TRBJ1-1; the match to TRBD1 covers 7 bases. Germline values: CDR1 SGHRS, CDR2 YFSETQ. Losses at the gene ends were 3 bases for V and 7 bases for J; bases not matched to a gene: 6. This CDR3 region has 13 residues. The CDR3 coding sequence is TGCGCCAGCAGCTCTTTACAGGGGAGTGAAGCTTTCTTT. Translation: CASSSLQGSEAFF.

V usage is TRBV28 and J usage is TRBJ2-5; 10 bases are shared with TRBD2. Trimming removed 6 bases from V and 0 bases from J; junction bases left unmatched: 7. This CDR3 has 16 residues. Germline-derived CDR1 and CDR2 are MDHEN and SYDVKM. CDR3 sequence (DNA): TGTGCCAGCAGCAACCCCAGCGGGGGGGACCAAGAGACCCAGTACTTC. Its protein product is CASSNPSGGDQETQYF.

V gene TRBV28 combines with J gene TRBJ1-1, with TRBD1 matching 7 bases. This CDR3 is 16 amino acids long. CDR1 is MDHEN and CDR2 is SYDVKM in the germline V gene. With V trimmed by 6 bases and J by 1 base, 11 bases remained unmatched. The CDR3 sequence: CASSLTLTGRNTEAFF. The CDR3 region has the DNA TGTGCCAGCAGCCTGACCCTGACAGGGCGGAACACTGAAGCTTTCTTT.

The V gene is TRBV9, the J gene TRBJ1-2, with D possibly matching TRBD1 (5 bases). V was shortened by 2 bases and J by 4 bases, with 15 bases between the two germline ends. The CDR3 runs 15 residues. Germline CDR1 reads SGDLS; CDR2 reads YYNGEE. The CDR3 reads CASSVDMFAPYGYTF. DNA of the CDR3: TGTGCCAGCAGCGTGGACATGTTCGCCCCCTATGGCTACACCTTC.

This chain links TRBV13 with TRBJ1-1, with 7 bases fitting TRBD1. V shed 5 bases and J 5 bases; nucleotides not matched to a gene: 8. The germline V gene has CDR1 PRHDT and CDR2 FYEKMQ (reference sequence). The CDR3 has 14 amino acids. The CDR3 region is CASSRGGMGTEAFF. The CDR3 DNA reads TGTGCCAGCAGCCGAGGGGGCATGGGGACTGAAGCTTTCTTT.

This chain links TRBV18 with TRBJ2-6; D call uncertain. This CDR3 region has 17 residues. V gave up 6 bases and J gave up 1 base, with 16 bases separating them. CDR1 is KGHSH and CDR2 is LQKENI in the germline V gene. CDR3 amino acids: CASSLQLSDSGANVLTF. Written as DNA, the CDR3 is TGTGCCAGCTCGCTTCAACTGTCTGATTCTGGGGCCAACGTCCTGACTTTC.

The chain carries TRBV18 and TRBJ1-4; D remains ambiguous. This CDR3 spans 14 amino acids. CDR1 is KGHSH, CDR2 LQKENI, per germline. Trimming pared 3 bases from V and 5 bases from J, leaving 10 bases between. The chain's CDR3 is CASSPASQNEKLFF. In DNA form, the CDR3 reads TGTGCCAGCTCACCGGCCAGTCAGAATGAAAAACTGTTTTTT.

This chain joins TRBV5-4 and TRBJ2-3, with 8 bases matching TRBD2. Germline V gene data show CDR1 as SGHNT and CDR2 as YYREEE (reference sequence). With 9 bases clipped from V and 0 bases from J, the junction kept 21 bases outside the gene matches. The CDR3 sequence is 19 residues long. CDR3 nucleotides: TGTGCCACCGACGGGGGGGAACACCCCGAGTCTAGAAGCACAGATACGCAGTATTTT. This translates into CATDGGEHPESRSTDTQYF.

The chain uses TRBV4-1 and TRBJ2-5; D might be TRBD2 (5 bases). V lost 6 bases and J 5 bases, leaving 13 bases between the germline ends. Germline-derived CDR1 and CDR2 are MGHRA and YSYEKL. This CDR3 region has 13 residues. CDR3 nucleotide sequence: TGCGCCAGCAGTCTTACCACGGGGGAGACCCAGTACTTC. Residues: CASSLTTGETQYF.

The chain joins TRBV13 to TRBJ2-7, with 7 nucleotides matching TRBD1. With 4 bases clipped from V and 1 base from J, the junction kept 4 bases outside the gene matches. The CDR3 has 14 residues. CDR1 and CDR2 (germline): PRHDT, FYEKMQ (reference sequence). CDR3 nucleotide sequence: TGTGCCAGCAGCTCCACAGGGGCGTCCTACGAGCAGTACTTC. Protein: CASSSTGASYEQYF.

The CDR3 DNA reads as TGCGCCAGCAGCCAAGAAGCAGTCAACTACGAGCAGTTCTTC. Translating gives CASSQEAVNYEQFF. The chain is built from TRBV4-3 and TRBJ2-1; D is uncertain. Trimming stripped 0 bases from V and 10 bases from J, with 13 bases between. The CDR3 is 14 residues long. Germline CDR1 reads LGHNA; CDR2 reads YSLEER.

This rearrangement joins TRBV9 to TRBJ2-6; D gene unclear. This CDR3 has 17 residues. The V gene lost 0 bases and the J gene lost 0 bases, with 10 bases spanning the gap. Per germline, CDR1 SGDLS and CDR2 YYNGEE. The CDR3 protein is CASSVDPPSSGANVLTF. Written as DNA, the CDR3 is TGTGCCAGCAGCGTAGACCCGCCCAGCTCTGGGGCCAACGTCCTGACTTTC.

The J gene is TRBJ1-1, the V gene TRBV30, with D unclear. Germline CDR1 GTSNPN, CDR2 SVGIG (reference sequence). This CDR3 has 13 residues. V lost 3 bases, J lost 0 bases, and 8 bases lay in between. Written as DNA, the CDR3 is TGTGCCTGGAGCCGAGGGCTGAACACTGAAGCTTTCTTT. It translates to CAWSRGLNTEAFF.

This rearrangement joins TRBV20-1 to TRBJ1-6, with D perhaps matching TRBD1 (5 bases). CDR1 DFQATT and CDR2 SNEGSKA come from the germline V gene (reference sequence). The CDR3 length is 10 residues. As DNA, the CDR3 is TGCGGGGCCCCACTCGGACCCCTCCACTTT. Translation: CGAPLGPLHF.

The genes are TRBV5-1 and TRBJ1-2; 7 nucleotides agree with TRBD1. CDR1 is SGHRS and CDR2 is YFSETQ in the germline V gene. The CDR3 runs 12 residues. Germline trimming cut 6 bases from V and 8 bases from J; bases unmatched to any gene: 7. CDR3 in amino acids: CASKRDRYGYTF. The CDR3 region has the DNA TGCGCCAGCAAAAGGGACAGATACGGCTACACCTTC.

The chain has TRBV28 and TRBJ2-5; 12 bases map to TRBD2. Germline V CDR1 and CDR2: MDHEN, SYDVKM. J gave up 4 bases and V 3 bases, and 15 bases lay outside the gene matches. The CDR3 consists of 19 residues. The DNA of the CDR3 is TGTGCCAGCAGTTTCCCCTGGACTAGCGGGAATATACTGCCAGAGACCCAGTACTTC. This codes for CASSFPWTSGNILPETQYF.

The chain employs TRBV28 and TRBJ1-2; no clear D gene. The V end lost 6 bases, the J end lost 0 bases, and 8 bases lay between the germline ends. CDR1 is MDHEN and CDR2 is SYDVKM in the germline V gene. This CDR3 region has 13 residues. The CDR3 here is CASRWATNYGYTF. CDR3 nucleotides: TGTGCCAGCAGGTGGGCTACTAACTATGGCTACACCTTC.

The rearrangement joins TRBV7-2 to TRBJ1-3, with D possibly being TRBD1 (6 bases). V was pared by 5 bases and J by 0 bases, with 11 bases between. This CDR3 contains 15 residues. Germline-derived CDR1 and CDR2 are SGHTA and FQGNSA. CDR3 amino acids: CASSPDRHSGNTIYF. The CDR3 coding sequence is TGTGCCAGCAGCCCGGACAGACACTCTGGAAACACCATATATTTT.

V usage is TRBV14 and J usage is TRBJ1-2, with a possible D match to TRBD1 (5 bases). Germline V CDR1 and CDR2: SGHDN, FVKESK. The CDR3 is 14 amino acids. V gave up 4 bases and J gave up 9 bases, with 18 bases separating them. This chain's CDR3 is CASSPLLNAGRYTF. As DNA, the CDR3 is TGTGCCAGCAGCCCCCTCCTAAACGCAGGGCGCTACACCTTC.